This entry is about one T cell receptor beta chain. Its antigen is unknown. The sample is drawn from a study of cytomegalovirus exposure and HLA in healthy donors (TCRdb year 2017). The study in broad terms: In an earlier analysis of about 560 of the donors, 276 Gb of sequence data and 100 million or so unique TCR beta sequences from about 179 million T cells were reported. An early release covering roughly 600 HLA-typed donors comprised about 300 gigabases of sequencing data and roughly 86 million unique TCR sequences. The genetic ancestry cluster associated with self-reported Caucasian donors included around four fifths of the roughly 400 genotyped donors. The study aimed to test whether signatures of past pathogen exposure could be identified by cataloging public T cell receptors. The study profiled the T cell repertoires of 666 subjects by immunosequencing and related them to cytomegalovirus serostatus. Along with the roughly 610-subject first cohort, a separate validation cohort of over a hundred different subjects was used. To predict cytomegalovirus infection status, the study brought together high-throughput TCR immunosequencing, statistical association of individual TCRs with disease status, and machine learning. To study patterns of TCR occurrence, a later analysis re-analyzed previously published TCR beta repertoires from around 670 donors and added high-resolution HLA genotyping. Rather than using new phenotypic data, the later analysis identified candidate immune exposures from TCR beta sequences and from how often those sequences occurred across donors. To decide whether each TCR beta V gene segment behaved as functional or pseudogenic, an earlier analysis of some 600 of the donors relied on high-throughput TCR beta sequencing. Alongside the repertoire data, information on donor age, sex, ethnicity and CMV serostatus was compiled. In a later genetic analysis, genome-wide SNP genotypes for about 55% of the roughly 670 donors were used, and that subset was treated as a discovery cohort. All discovery cohort repertoires had been generated using a single sequencing platform. HLA typing covered class I and class II loci at four-digit resolution. The number of typed donors differed by locus: about 629-640 for A, B, C, DRB1 and DQB1; some 500 for DQA1; around 610 for DPA1; and about 470 for DPB1. A handful of DR-DQ haplotypes were handled as single units for association and clustering because linkage in the cohort was strong. Among about 400 genotyped donors of the cohort, an average of around 240,000 unique TCR beta nucleotide sequences was sequenced per donor, of which 15% to 20% were non-productive.

The cohort was made up of about 610 healthy bone marrow donors. Cohort members were all nominally healthy when sampled, although unrecorded immune exposures were likely present. Of the approximately 700 cohort members, around 300 had a positive CMV serostatus and about 350 had a negative one, while no CMV serostatus was recorded for the donor. A peripheral blood sample was collected from each donor, and TCR beta sequencing was performed on peripheral blood mononuclear cells. Genomic DNA was extracted from the blood cell samples with the Qiagen DNeasy Blood Extraction Kit. The germline V gene supplies CDR1 SGHTA and CDR2 FQGTGA. V is reduced by 6 bases and J by 6 bases, leaving a spacing of 14 bases between them. The CDR3 goes from the cysteine to the phenylalanine over 14 residues. Solely the CDR3 DNA is kept, with 42 bases framed from the first base. General study outcomes and caveats: Because HLA typing was unavailable for some donors at each locus, only the typed subset was used in association tests. A later analysis reported that several top co-occurrence clusters appeared linked to parvovirus B19, influenza, CMV and Epstein-Barr virus. Some IMGT-functional V segments, including TRBV6-2 and TRBV6-3, could not be told apart with the 87-base-pair reads, so those segments were excluded. In a later genetic analysis, fewer N-insertions in productive TCRs were reported among donors in an Asian-associated ancestry cluster than the roughly 670-donor mean. A later genetic analysis associated a missense DCLRE1C variant with V-gene and J-gene trimming of TCR beta chains, and an independent cohort replicated the association. A further reported finding was that TCR beta sequences accurately predicted the HLA-A and HLA-B alleles for most subjects in the first cohort. A few of the identified cytomegalovirus-associated TCR beta chains were confirmed in vitro to be specific for cytomegalovirus antigens. It was suggested by the authors that the approach could potentially be generalized to other disease states and immunological phenotypes. In both the original and validation cohorts, the classifier was reported to diagnose cytomegalovirus status with high specificity and sensitivity. Sequencing depth was assumed to be roughly uniform across donors in the presence/absence analyses, though that assumption may not hold. A total of around 150 TCR beta chains were listed by the study as associated with cytomegalovirus. In a later analysis, the rate of TCR association differed among HLA loci, with DRB1 alleles having the most associated TCRs and HLA-C alleles having the fewest. The cohort was sequenced for TCR beta chains only, and without alpha or paired-chain data the features that could be detected were limited. In a later analysis, HLA-associated TCR beta chains were found to be more clonally expanded and to have lower generation probabilities than equally common non-associated chains. At a false discovery rate of 0.05, a later analysis linked around 17,000 TCR beta sequences to specific HLA alleles. The only immune exposure information available for the cohort was CMV serostatus. Strong co-occurrence of HLA alleles, especially DR and DQ, made assigning TCR associations to individual alleles difficult. Most CMV-associated TCR beta chains appeared to be HLA-restricted in a later analysis, and the HLA associations seemed to be driven largely by CMV exposure. While some public TCRs were present in many individuals, most TCR sequences turned up only very rarely across donors. Linkage disequilibrium might explain the correlated functional status among segregating V segments, but an unknown experimental factor could not be ruled out. Fewer than 20 rarely observed V segments, including chromosome 9 orphons, were excluded from the earlier analysis of several hundred of the donors because counts were too low. The sequencing pipeline was judged likely to have produced a cluster of highly shared sequence variants as a technical artifact. Broadly in line with IMGT annotations, most TCR beta V segments showed up in productive rearrangements about 90% or about 30% of the time in an earlier analysis of 450 to 750 of the donors.

Libraries were constructed by the immunoSEQ multiplex PCR assay. The multiplex PCR relied on a mix of 60 forward primers for TCR Vbeta segments and 13 reverse primers for TCR Jbeta segments. The CDR3 region of rearranged TCR beta genes was amplified from genomic DNA by a multiplex PCR assay. Amplified TCR beta libraries were sequenced as 87-base-pair reads on the Illumina HiSeq System. In the authors' own workflow: A later analysis counted about 76 million unique TCR beta chains across the 700 or so repertoires, and 9 million to 14 million of these chains were shared by at least two donors. To remove PCR and sequencing errors, raw reads were error-corrected and collapsed into unique sequences using a nearest-neighbor algorithm that merged closely related sequences. V, D and J gene segments were assigned by aligning CDR3 sequences to IMGT reference sequences. For a sequence to be retained, a match of at least six nucleotides was required to both a V gene segment and a J gene segment. Rearrangements were called productive when the CDR3 lacked stop codons and stayed in frame with V and J; all others were non-productive. CDR3 was defined by IMGT convention, running from the second conserved V-encoded cysteine to the conserved J-encoded phenylalanine. The earlier analysis of roughly 590 of the donors excluded any sequence lacking an unambiguous match to a single V gene segment. In an earlier analysis of several hundred of the donors, V segments were called functional above 56.7% productive rearrangements and were called segregating when the between-donor standard deviation exceeded 5%. A statistical classification framework was developed to diagnose cytomegalovirus status using the catalog of TCR beta chain sequences. A later analysis assigned V and J genes by comparing TCR nucleotide sequences with IMGT/GENE-DB human TR gene sequences. Using the TCRdist pipeline, a later analysis assigned CDR3 sequences along with most-parsimonious VDJ recombination scenarios. In a later analysis, every TCR beta chain was defined by the combination of its CDR3 amino acid sequence and its V-gene family, and reads without a unique V-gene family were dropped. As a way to deal with suspected cross-contamination and a sequencing artifact, a later analysis dropped more than 500 nucleotide sequences that were highly shared and had low generation probability. A later analysis calculated a clonal expansion index for each public chain from normalized within-repertoire ranks of inferred template counts. Generation probabilities in a later analysis came from a VDJ recombination model fitted to out-of-frame rearrangements, and those results were checked against IGoR. In a later analysis, TCR-TCR, TCR-HLA and TCR-CMV co-occurrence was scored with hypergeometric tests, and a repertoire-size bias correction was applied to TCR pairs. In a later analysis, false discovery rates were estimated by permuting HLA or CMV assignments 20 times. In a later analysis, co-occurring TCRs were grouped with DBSCAN, and TCRdist sequence similarity was added when clustering was performed within HLA-allele-positive subsets. Repertoires with fewer than 30,000 or more than 120,000 public chains, plus five repertoires with anomalous nucleotide sharing, were excluded from co-occurrence clustering. Entries here come from immuneACCESS through TCRdb and include only in-frame sequences with V and J called. Some clones fail to appear in such tables; in the studies checked, an unresolved V gene covers under half of the shortfall, and the cause of the remainder is unknown. The V and J calls and clone size were taken over from that table, and D and trimming were inferred from the DNA. This sample's table contains tens of thousands of clones. In total, the top ten clones hold roughly 6.4% of the sample.

The sequence links TRBV7-3 to TRBJ2-2; confidence is insufficient to name the D gene. The sample consisted of PBMCs. This receptor was taken from a human donor in good health. At the DNA level, the sequence is TGTGCCAGCAGATCGACAAATTCGGCCGGGGAGCTGTTTTTT. It is translated as CASRSTNSAGELFF. Full variable domain (CDR3 extended with the reference TRBV7-3 and TRBJ2-2 proteins): GAGVSQTPSNKVTEKGKYVELRCDPISGHTALYWYRQSLGQGPEFLIYFQGTGAADDSGLPNDRFFAVRPEGSVSTLKIQRTERGDSAVYLCASRSTNSAGELFFGEGSRLTVL.